The entry that follows covers one T cell receptor (beta chain) sequence. What it recognizes is unknown. Time point denoted: week 5, during vaccination. In the vaccine, a single dose held 300 ug of the mutant IDH1 20-mer peptide, along with topical imiquimod. The sample is drawn from a study of a mutant IDH1 vaccine in newly diagnosed glioma. Study summary: Those enrolled had earlier been treated with radiotherapy, temozolomide, or both, mostly both.

Trimming stripped 0 bases from V and 2 bases from J, with 17 bases between. CDR1 and CDR2 (germline): SGHRS, YFSETQ. The CDR3 covers 17 residues. Using immunoSEQ multiplex PCR, the repertoire was profiled, and TCRdb retains in-frame clones only, with some absent. The sample has around 56,000 clones, approximately 86% seen once. This sequence originates from a woman under 30 with glioma. Some clones in this sample may be carry-over from other donors' samples. The genes are TRBV5-1 and TRBJ1-1; possible D gene TRBD1, 5 bases. Specimen: PBMCs, collected from a glioma patient whose treatment included an IDH1 peptide vaccine. The CDR3 coding sequence is TGCGCCAGCAGCTTGGCTTTCGGACAAGGAGCTAACACTGAAGCTTTCTTT. Translated: CASSLAFGQGANTEAFF.